The clone carrying this TCR beta chain has only a few counts. The antigen remains unidentified. Time point indicated: newly diagnosed GD, antithyroid drugs for less than 3 months. PBMC RNA was the source of the TCR library. Collection of peripheral blood (about 10 milliliters) was done using EDTA tubes. These data come from a study of regulatory T cells in long-lasting Graves disease. Study summary: The antithyroid drugs taken by newly diagnosed Graves' patients had been used for under 3 months. Study observations and caveats: Patients with persistent Graves' had lower TCR diversity than newly diagnosed patients.

HTBI primers from iRepertoire and Arm-PCR of CDR3 regions yielded the TCR beta libraries. TCRdb reprocessed the multiplex PCR reads via MiXCR and lists one record per CDR3 protein. The repertoire holds 420,000 or so distinct CDR3 sequences, with about 17% as singletons. CDR1 is SGHAT, CDR2 FQNNGV, per germline. Trimming took 5 bases from V and 2 from J, leaving 10 bases between them. This CDR3 has 14 residues. In addition, the sample was reused for a study of T cells in Graves' hyperthyroidism and ophthalmopathy. That study adds: HTBI primers were employed in a first-round RT-PCR of the TCR CDR3.

This TCR came from a woman under 30 with Graves disease. The sequencing used peripheral blood mononuclear cells (PBMCs), collected at new diagnosis, from a patient treated with antithyroid drugs. This rearrangement joins TRBV11-2 to TRBJ1-3, with D uncertain. CDR3 loop: CASSKRFAGNTIYF. The CDR3 nucleotides are TGTGCCAGCAGCAAGCGGTTCGCTGGAAACACCATATATTTT.